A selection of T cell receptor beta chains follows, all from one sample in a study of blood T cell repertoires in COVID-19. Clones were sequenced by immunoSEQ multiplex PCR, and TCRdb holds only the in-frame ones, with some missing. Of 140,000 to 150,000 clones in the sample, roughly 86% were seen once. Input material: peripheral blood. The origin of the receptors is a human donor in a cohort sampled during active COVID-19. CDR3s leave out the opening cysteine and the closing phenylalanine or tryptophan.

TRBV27	ASSRDAPVAGVSDTQY
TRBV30	AWTGLAGGLYEQY
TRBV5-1	ASRGPYEQY
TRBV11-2	ASSLTGQTEETQY
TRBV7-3	ASSLTSGGAYDIQY
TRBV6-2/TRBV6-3	ASSYSVTGGYNEQF
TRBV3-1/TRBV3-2	ASSQALAGGYQETQY
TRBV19	ASTMGSYNSPLH
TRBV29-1	SPAGPPNTEAF
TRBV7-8	ASSDTGFRNTEAF
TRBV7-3	ASSPQERGARREQF
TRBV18	ASLAERSTDTQY
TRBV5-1	ASSLNPLSVEGTDTQY
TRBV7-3	ASSLTGEEETQY
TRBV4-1	ASSLARDEQF
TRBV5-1	ASSPAAGANEQY
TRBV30	AWRGTGRSGYT
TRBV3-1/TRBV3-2	ASSQEAGAGGEQY
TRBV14	ASSPLQSTDTQY
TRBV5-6	ASSLLQQGHTGELF
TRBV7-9	ASSLARDRGETQY
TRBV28	ASSLIGDGGSYEQY
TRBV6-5	ASNTGRGVTGELF
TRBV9	ASSVQQQSHEQF
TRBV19	ASTPIGNTEAF
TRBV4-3	ASSQDWGGATDTQY
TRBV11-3	ASSRTGGSYNEQF
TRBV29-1	SVAGSEREPYEQY
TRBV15	ATSLGQGNSPLH
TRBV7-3	ASSVAGYNTGELF
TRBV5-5	ASSLGGGPSTGGGYT
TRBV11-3	ASSPGLAGGPDSDTQY
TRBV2	ASDRGAYEQY
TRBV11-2	ASSRTSNHLNNEQF
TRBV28	ASSLPQGNYGYT
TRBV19	ASSHPGGLQETQY